Listed below are T cell receptor beta chains from one sample, sequenced in a study of CD8 T cell repertoires and HIV-1 epitope variants. Produced via immunoSEQ multiplex PCR; TCRdb's table is partial and in-frame only. The repertoire includes about 7,300 clones, under 75% of them detected once, and over 35% sits in the top ten. These receptors lack a known antigen. The sequencing sample was made of cultured CD8+ T cells derived from PBMCs. The receptors come from a male donor with HIV. CDR3s leave out the opening cysteine and the closing phenylalanine or tryptophan.

v_call cdr3_length cdr3_aa
TRBV15 12 ATSSQGATDTQY
TRBV7-9 14 ASSYDREIHQETQY
TRBV9 11 ASSVEGSYEQY
TRBV5-4 13 ASSEGQGGTDTQY
TRBV28 11 ASRLGFNQPQH
TRBV6-5 13 ASSYSGVAYNEQF
TRBV5-1 11 ASSSGTGDVAF
TRBV4-3 12 ASSQKGPGAEAF
TRBV5-4 12 ASSWQETGLGYT
TRBV14 11 ASSQVGSYEQY
TRBV5-6 10 ASSLAQGKQY
TRBV2 12 ASSEGGTLNEQF
TRBV5-1 12 ASSRTPEGNEQY
TRBV6-6 10 ASSEGDYGYT
TRBV4-3 13 ASSQGTGGVQPQH
TRBV5-6 13 ASSLELAGAGELF
TRBV7-6 14 ASSLWQGAGENEQF
TRBV14 16 ASSQETGRSAGANVLT
TRBV28 9 ASSFKYEQY
TRBV9 12 ASSPGTPNSPLH
TRBV6-5 12 ASSSSGGAWEQF
TRBV18 13 ASSPNSGEGYGYT
TRBV5-1 13 ASSPTGADTGELF
TRBV9 13 ASSVDSGRGNIQY
TRBV4-1 13 ASSPGMARLDGYT
TRBV5-4 15 ASSLAGAGGSSETQY